The entry below describes one TCR beta chain. Its specificity is not known. This sample was taken from a study of shared clonotypes between healthy human individuals. Study outcomes and limitations: Clonotype sharing levels among donors were expected to vary with sequencing depth.

Generated by immunoSEQ multiplex PCR, the TCRdb table keeps only in-frame clones and is missing some. The table has about 820,000 clones, over 90% seen once. The V and J ends lost 1 base and 5 bases respectively, with 15 bases between them. The CDR3 has 16 amino acids. Looked up from germline, CDR1 is LGHNA and CDR2 is YNFKEQ. CD45RO-negative, CCR7-positively selected cells formed the naive CD8 fraction, excluding terminally differentiated effector memory CD45RA+ cells. Sequenced input: naive CD8+ T cells sorted from blood. The chain is built from TRBV4-2 and TRBJ2-1; D is uncertain. The TCR comes from a man under 40 in good health. CDR3 sequence: CASSQVESRGHNEQFF. The CDR3 DNA is TGTGCCAGCAGCCAAGTTGAGAGTAGAGGACACAATGAGCAGTTCTTC.